The following is a T cell receptor (beta chain) sequence with its context. A second PCR, run for roughly 7 to 11 cycles, used a sample-barcoded 5' primer plus a J-beta primer mix. TCRdb fed the 5' RACE reads into MiXCR, producing one record per CDR3 protein. The sample includes roughly 700,000 distinct CDR3 sequences, around half seen only once; the top ten take roughly 31%. The sample belongs to a study of blood T cells in healthy people across ages. Germline V gene lookup returns CDR1 SQVTM and CDR2 ANQGSEA. There are 11 residues in the CDR3. The V end was cut by 6 bases, the J end by 7 bases, with 9 bases between.

This chain uses TRBV29-1 with TRBJ1-4; D may be TRBD1 (6 bases). This receptor was identified in a woman aged 55-70 years in good health. The sequenced sample consisted of blood. The CDR3 region has the DNA TGCAGCGTAGGACAGACTGAAAAACTGTTTTTT. It is translated as CSVGQTEKLFF.